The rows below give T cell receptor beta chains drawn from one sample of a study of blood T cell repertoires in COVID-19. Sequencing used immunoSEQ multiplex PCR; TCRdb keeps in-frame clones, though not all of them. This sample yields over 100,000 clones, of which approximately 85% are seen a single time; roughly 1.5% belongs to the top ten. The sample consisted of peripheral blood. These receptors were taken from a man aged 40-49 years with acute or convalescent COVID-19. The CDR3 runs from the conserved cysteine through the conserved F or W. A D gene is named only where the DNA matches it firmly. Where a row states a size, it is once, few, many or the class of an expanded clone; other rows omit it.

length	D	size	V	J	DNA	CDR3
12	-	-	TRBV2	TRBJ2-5	TGTGCCAGCAAGGGGTACCAAGAGACCCAGTACTTC	CASKGYQETQYF
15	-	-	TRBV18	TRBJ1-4	TGTGCCAGCTCACCCCGAGAGGGAGCTAATGAAAAACTGTTTTTT	CASSPREGANEKLFF
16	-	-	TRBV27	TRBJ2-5	TGTGCCAGCAGTTTAGGGCCAGGTCCCCTCCAAGAGACCCAGTACTTC	CASSLGPGPLQETQYF
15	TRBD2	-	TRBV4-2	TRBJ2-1	TGTGCCAGCAGCAGAGGACTAGCGGGAGAAGATGAGCAGTTCTTC	CASSRGLAGEDEQFF
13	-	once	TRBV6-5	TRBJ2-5	TGTGCCAGCAACCGGGGGAGCGGGGAGACCCAGTACTTC	CASNRGSGETQYF
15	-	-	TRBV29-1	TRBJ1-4	TGCAGCGTTGGGGGACTGGGTATTCCTAATGAAAAACTGTTTTTT	CSVGGLGIPNEKLFF
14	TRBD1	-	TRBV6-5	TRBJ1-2	TGTGCCAGCAGCGGCCGGGACAGACCCTATGGCTACACCTTC	CASSGRDRPYGYTF
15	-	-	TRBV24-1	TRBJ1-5	TGTGCCACCCCCACCCAGGGAGGTAGCAATCAGCCCCAGCATTTT	CATPTQGGSNQPQHF
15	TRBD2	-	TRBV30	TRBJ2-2	TGTGCCTGGAGTGTACGGGGGGTGAAGACCGGGGAGCTGTTTTTT	CAWSVRGVKTGELFF
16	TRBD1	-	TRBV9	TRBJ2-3	TGTGCCAGCAGCGTAAGGGGACAGGGGGTAACAGATACGCAGTATTTT	CASSVRGQGVTDTQYF
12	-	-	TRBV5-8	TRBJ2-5	TGTGCCTTCAAGAGGGCTGAAGAGACCCAGTACTTC	CAFKRAEETQYF
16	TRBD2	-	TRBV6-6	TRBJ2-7	TGTGCCAGCAGTCAACAGCCACGGGGGGGCCTTGACGAGCAGTACTTC	CASSQQPRGGLDEQYF
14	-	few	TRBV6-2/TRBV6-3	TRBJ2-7	TGTGCCAGCAGTTCAAGGGGGATCCCCTACGAGCAGTACTTC	CASSSRGIPYEQYF
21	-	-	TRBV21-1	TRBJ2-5	TGTGCCAGCAGCAAAGGGGGTAGGGACTCGGGAGGCTACCCGTGGCAAGAGACCCAGTACTTC	CASSKGGRDSGGYPWQETQYF
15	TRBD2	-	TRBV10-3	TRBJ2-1	TGTGCCATCAGTGTCCTAGCGGGGGGTCCCAATGAGCAGTTCTTC	CAISVLAGGPNEQFF
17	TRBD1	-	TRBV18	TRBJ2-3	TGTGCCAGCTCACCACTCACCGGGACAGGGATGACAGATACGCAGTATTTT	CASSPLTGTGMTDTQYF
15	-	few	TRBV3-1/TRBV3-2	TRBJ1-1	TGTGCCAGCAGCCCCTCAAAGGGAGCGAACACTGAAGCTTTCTTT	CASSPSKGANTEAFF
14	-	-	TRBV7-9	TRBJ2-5	TGTGCCAGCAGCTTAGCGATGGGGGCTGAGACCCAGTACTTC	CASSLAMGAETQYF
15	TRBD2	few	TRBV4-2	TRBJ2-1	TGTGCCAGCAGCCATAAGGGACTAGACTACAATGAGCAGTTCTTC	CASSHKGLDYNEQFF